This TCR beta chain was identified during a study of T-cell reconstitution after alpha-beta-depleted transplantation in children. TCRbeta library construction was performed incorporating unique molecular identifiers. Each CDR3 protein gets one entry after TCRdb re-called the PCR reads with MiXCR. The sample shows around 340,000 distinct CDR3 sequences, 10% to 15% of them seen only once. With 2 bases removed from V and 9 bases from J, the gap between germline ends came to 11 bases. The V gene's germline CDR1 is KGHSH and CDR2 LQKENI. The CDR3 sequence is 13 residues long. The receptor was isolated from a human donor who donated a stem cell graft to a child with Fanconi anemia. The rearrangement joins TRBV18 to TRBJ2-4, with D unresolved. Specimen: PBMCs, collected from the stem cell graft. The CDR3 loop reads CASSPNPKAIQYF. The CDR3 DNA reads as TGTGCCAGCTCACCAAACCCAAAGGCCATTCAGTACTTC.